The next 30 T cell receptor beta chains were all read from a single sample in a study of identical twins. From the 5' RACE reads, TCRdb called clonotypes with MiXCR, one entry per CDR3 protein. This sample has approximately 630,000 distinct CDR3 sequences, with roughly 7.1% found just once. These sequences were also reported in another study, on yellow fever vaccine responses in identical twins.

The specimen was PBMCs. The receptors come from a woman aged 18-29 years in good health.

Many counts were recorded for this clonotype. The rearrangement uses TRBV7-8 and TRBJ2-3, with D possibly being TRBD1 or TRBD2 (5 bases each). Germline CDR1 is SGHVS and CDR2 is FQNEAQ. The ends were cut back, 5 bases at V and 1 base at J, with 16 bases in the middle. This CDR3 has 16 residues. CDR3 amino acids: CASSGHRDPRTDTQYF. Here the CDR3 DNA reads TGTGCCAGCAGCGGCCACCGGGACCCTCGCACAGATACGCAGTATTTT.

This clonotype was seen more than once but under ten times. The rearrangement joins TRBV29-1 to TRBJ1-2, with D tentatively TRBD1 (6 bases). Germline V gene data show CDR1 as SQVTM and CDR2 as ANQGSEA. The germline V and J ends were trimmed by 6 bases and 1 base, with 12 bases remaining between them. The CDR3 consists of 13 residues. CDR3 in amino acids: CSVWTVHNYGYTF. In DNA form, the CDR3 reads TGCAGCGTCTGGACAGTTCATAACTATGGCTACACCTTC. Using reference TRBV29-1 and TRBJ1-2 for the parts outside the CDR3, the full variable domain is SAVISQKPSRDICQRGTSLTIQCQVDSQVTMMFWYRQQPGQSLTLIATANQGSEATYESGFVIDKFPISRPNLTFSTLTVSNMSPEDSSIYLCSVWTVHNYGYTFGSGTRLTVV.

This clonotype has a count of ten or more. The chain joins TRBV29-1 to TRBJ2-7; D might be TRBD2 (5 bases). The V gene lost 6 bases and the J gene lost 2 bases, with 14 bases spanning the gap. Per the germline V gene, CDR1 is SQVTM and CDR2 is ANQGSEA. The CDR3 spans 13 residues. CDR3 region: CSVGPTGTYEQYF. The CDR3 nucleotides read TGCAGCGTCGGACCGACGGGGACCTACGAGCAGTACTTC.

This clonotype has just one count. A much larger clonotype is one base distant, so this may be a read error. The chain couples TRBV4-2 to TRBJ2-1; D perhaps matches TRBD2 (6 bases). Germline-derived CDR1 and CDR2 are LGHNA and YNFKEQ. V was trimmed by 4 bases and J by 0 bases, leaving 19 bases between them. CDR3 length equals 18 residues. CDR3 protein: CASSLKTGTPYSYNEQFF. The CDR3 DNA reads as TGTGCCAGCAGCCTCAAGACCGGGACTCCATACTCCTACAATGAGCAGTTCTTC.

This clonotype was seen a handful of times. The V call is TRBV18, the J call TRBJ1-6; the D is unclear. Germline lookup yields CDR1 KGHSH and CDR2 LQKENI. The CDR3 contains 13 residues. V was pared by 6 bases and J by 6 bases, with 9 bases between. CDR3 nucleotides: TGTGCCAGCTCCCCGAGCCCTAATTCACCCCTCCACTTT. Translating gives CASSPSPNSPLHF.

This clonotype appeared many times. CDR3 protein: CASSSARNSNQPQHF. CDR3 DNA: TGTGCCAGCAGCTCTGCGCGGAATAGCAATCAGCCCCAGCATTTT. The rearrangement joins TRBV6-1 to TRBJ1-5; D is undetermined. The CDR3 runs to 15 residues. Trimming left V 6 bases short and J 0 bases short, with 12 bases between. Per germline, CDR1 MNHNS and CDR2 SASEGT.

This clonotype was seen at least ten times. The chain carries TRBV29-1 and TRBJ1-2; TRBD1 agrees at 9 bases. CDR1 and CDR2 (germline): SQVTM, ANQGSEA. This CDR3 has 17 amino acids. The ends lost 6 bases at V and 6 bases at J; junction bases unmatched: 20. The CDR3 protein is CSVLGQGEIGLLHGYTF. CDR3 sequence (DNA): TGCAGCGTCTTGGGACAGGGAGAAATTGGGCTATTGCATGGCTACACCTTC.

This clonotype appeared a single time. V is TRBV2 and J is TRBJ2-7, with 7 bases identical to TRBD1. The CDR3 is made up of 14 amino acids. With 10 bases clipped from V and 7 bases from J, the junction kept 16 bases outside the gene matches. Germline V gene data show CDR1 as SNHLY and CDR2 as FYNNEI. The CDR3 DNA is TGTGCCATCCACCATGGGGACAGCCTTTGGGAGCAGTACTTC. This translates into CAIHHGDSLWEQYF.

This clonotype has only a few counts. The chain uses TRBV7-9 and TRBJ2-3, with a possible D match to TRBD1 (6 bases). The CDR3 contains 16 residues. Germline values: CDR1 SEHNR, CDR2 FQNEAQ (reference sequence). The V and J ends lost 0 bases and 0 bases respectively, with 10 bases between them. This CDR3 is CASSLAPGVSTDTQYF. Written as DNA, the CDR3 is TGTGCCAGCAGCTTAGCGCCAGGGGTTAGCACAGATACGCAGTATTTT.

There are many counts of this clonotype. The CDR3 DNA reads TGTGCCAGCAGCTCCGGGACAGGTGAAGCTTTCTTT. It codes for CASSSGTGEAFF. The chain joins TRBV11-2 to TRBJ1-1; 8 nucleotides match TRBD1. V was clipped by 4 bases and J by 7 bases; unmatched bases: 2. CDR1 is SGHAT, CDR2 FQNNGV, per germline. The CDR3 is made up of 12 amino acids.

The V call is TRBV6-1, the J call TRBJ1-1; D gene unclear. This CDR3 comprises 15 residues. V was shortened by 6 bases and J by 0 bases, with 14 bases between the two germline ends. Germline V gene sequence: CDR1 MNHNS, CDR2 SASEGT. CDR3 in amino acids: CASSEKKWVNTEAFF. For the CDR3, the DNA is TGTGCCAGCAGCGAAAAGAAGTGGGTGAACACTGAAGCTTTCTTT.

Ten or more counts support this clonotype. This sequence joins TRBV5-1 and TRBJ2-3; 9 bases align to TRBD2. Germline CDR1 SGHRS, CDR2 YFSETQ. The CDR3 consists of 16 residues. V was clipped by 4 bases and J by 0 bases; unmatched bases: 6. In DNA, the CDR3 is TGCGCCAGCAGCGGTATAGCGGGGGAGAGCACAGATACGCAGTATTTT. Translated, it gives CASSGIAGESTDTQYF.

J is TRBJ2-2 and V is TRBV27; 8 bases agree with TRBD2. With V trimmed by 5 bases and J by 3 bases, 14 bases remained unmatched. Germline CDR1 and CDR2: MNHEY and SMNVEV (reference sequence). The CDR3 extends over 18 amino acids. The CDR3 DNA follows: TGTGCCAGCAGTCCCCAAGCGGGAGCTGGCCTTTACACCGGGGAGCTGTTTTTT. This sequence encodes CASSPQAGAGLYTGELFF.

This clonotype has just a few counts. The genes are TRBV5-6 and TRBJ2-7; TRBD2 aligns across 14 bases. CDR1 and CDR2 from the germline V gene are SGHDT and YYEEEE. This CDR3 is built from 16 residues. The V and J ends lost 5 bases and 4 bases, in that order; junction bases with no gene match: 8. The CDR3 sequence: CASSSQGTSGSYEQYV. The CDR3 DNA follows: TGTGCCAGCAGTTCCCAGGGGACTAGCGGGAGTTACGAGCAGTACGTC.

There are a few counts of this clonotype. The chain links TRBV11-1 to TRBJ2-2, with TRBD2 matching over 9 bases. Trimming took 7 bases from V and 6 from J; bases not matched to a gene: 21. This CDR3 is 19 amino acids long. The germline CDR1 and CDR2 sequences are SGHAT and FQDESV (reference sequence). The CDR3 coding sequence is TGTGCCAGCATACCATCGGGACTAGCTGCGGGGGGGTCGCCCGGGGAGCTGTTTTTT. It translates to CASIPSGLAAGGSPGELFF.

This clonotype was seen a few times. The chain couples TRBV28 to TRBJ2-7; D is perhaps TRBD2 (5 bases). With 3 bases removed from V and 9 bases from J, the gap between germline ends came to 12 bases. The germline CDR1 and CDR2 sequences are MDHEN and SYDVKM. The CDR3 extends over 12 amino acids. CDR3 sequence: CASSLGVGRQYV. The CDR3 DNA is TGTGCCAGCAGTTTGGGAGTCGGGCGGCAGTACGTC.

The chain couples TRBV20-1 to TRBJ2-7; the match to TRBD1 covers 11 bases. The CDR3 loop spans 12 amino acids. V was pared by 3 bases and J by 9 bases, with 4 bases of the junction left unmatched. Looked up from germline, CDR1 is DFQATT and CDR2 is SNEGSKA (reference sequence). In DNA form, the CDR3 reads TGCAGTGCTAGGGGACAGGGGGTGGTGCAGTACGTC. Amino acid sequence: CSARGQGVVQYV.

This clonotype was detected only a few times. This chain connects TRBV4-1 to TRBJ2-1; tentatively, D is TRBD2 (6 bases). CDR1 is MGHRA and CDR2 is YSYEKL in the germline V gene. V lost 8 bases, J lost 3 bases, and 14 bases lay in between. The CDR3 has 14 residues. CDR3 sequence reads: CASRRAGLYNEQFF. The CDR3 DNA follows: TGCGCCAGCCGGAGGGCGGGCCTCTACAATGAGCAGTTCTTC.

This clonotype was counted many times. The chain combines TRBV4-1 with TRBJ1-1, with D maybe TRBD1 (6 bases). V was pared by 4 bases and J by 6 bases, with 15 bases between. CDR1 and CDR2 from the germline V gene are MGHRA and YSYEKL. The CDR3 extends over 14 amino acids. The CDR3 sequence: CASSRKRGGPEAFF. The CDR3 DNA follows: TGCGCCAGCAGCCGCAAAAGAGGGGGGCCTGAAGCTTTCTTT.

The sample holds many counts of this clonotype. The chain couples TRBV12-3 or TRBV12-4 to TRBJ2-7, with TRBD1 as a possible D gene (6 bases). V dropped 5 bases and J dropped 0 bases, with 14 bases sitting between them. The CDR3 totals 15 residues. Here the CDR3 DNA reads TGTGCCAGCAGTCCGCTACAGGGTATCTCCTACGAGCAGTACTTC. It encodes CASSPLQGISYEQYF.

CDR3 loop: CASGKREGPKNEQFF. The CDR3 DNA reads as TGCGCCAGCGGAAAGCGGGAGGGCCCAAAGAATGAGCAGTTCTTC. This sequence joins TRBV5-1 and TRBJ2-1, with TRBD2 matching 10 bases. The CDR3 consists of 15 residues. V shed 7 bases, J shed 7 bases, and the junction held 11 bases outside the gene matches. The germline V gene has CDR1 SGHRS and CDR2 YFSETQ.

The V and J genes are TRBV3-1 and TRBJ2-3; 8 nucleotides match TRBD1. V lost 1 base, J lost 2 bases, and 5 bases stayed unmatched. The CDR3 has 16 amino acids. Germline V gene lookup returns CDR1 LGHDT and CDR2 YNNKEL (reference sequence). CDR3 loop: CASSQGWGQVTDTQYF. CDR3 bases: TGTGCCAGCAGCCAAGGATGGGGACAGGTCACAGATACGCAGTATTTT.

This clonotype was observed a handful of times. The chain joins TRBV6-1 to TRBJ1-3; D uncertain. This CDR3 comprises 16 residues. V was trimmed by 0 bases and J by 0 bases, leaving 9 bases between them. The germline V gene encodes CDR1 MNHNS and CDR2 SASEGT. CDR3 protein: CASSEALLNSGNTIYF. In DNA form, the CDR3 reads TGTGCCAGCAGTGAAGCGCTTCTAAACTCTGGAAACACCATATATTTT.

This clonotype was observed a few times. The V and J genes are TRBV4-1 and TRBJ2-1; 8 bases agree with TRBD1. The CDR3 contains 19 residues. V lost 0 bases to trimming and J lost 2 bases; unmatched junction nucleotides: 12. Germline-derived CDR1 and CDR2 are MGHRA and YSYEKL. CDR3 residues: CASSQDTVLSGGPYNEQFF. CDR3 nucleotide sequence: TGCGCCAGCAGCCAAGATACCGTCCTCTCAGGGGGCCCCTACAATGAGCAGTTCTTC.

This CDR3 is CASSIRTSGSFAKNIQYF. In DNA form, the CDR3 reads TGTGCCAGTAGTATTCGGACTAGCGGGTCCTTTGCCAAAAACATTCAGTACTTC. The chain combines TRBV19 with TRBJ2-4; 11 bases fit TRBD2. Germline values: CDR1 LNHDA, CDR2 SQIVND (reference sequence). This CDR3 is 18 amino acids long. J gave up 1 base and V 3 bases, and 8 bases lay outside the gene matches.

This clonotype was counted between two and nine times. This sequence joins TRBV5-1 and TRBJ2-1, with 8 bases aligning to TRBD2. Unmatched junction bases numbered 10, after V lost 1 base and J lost 7 bases. Germline assignment: CDR1 SGHRS and CDR2 YFSETQ. The CDR3 contains 16 residues. In DNA, the CDR3 is TGCGCCAGCAGCTTGTTACTAGCGGCCTTGGGTAATGAGCAGTTCTTC. Encoded protein: CASSLLLAALGNEQFF.

The sample holds many counts of this clonotype. The chain uses TRBV3-1 and TRBJ2-1, with D possibly being TRBD1 (5 bases). CDR1 LGHDT and CDR2 YNNKEL come from the germline V gene (reference sequence). V lost 4 bases, J lost 8 bases, and 9 bases lay in between. This CDR3 comprises 12 residues. CDR3 coding DNA: TGTGCCAGCAGCCTTAGGGGTTATGAGCAGTTCTTC. Translating it yields CASSLRGYEQFF.

In this sample, this clonotype turned up a few times. This sequence joins TRBV12-3 or TRBV12-4 and TRBJ2-1, with 7 positions matching TRBD2. After removal of 4 bases from V and 9 bases from J, the junction contained 9 bases not matched to a gene. The CDR3 runs 14 residues. For the CDR3, the DNA is TGTGCCAGCAGTTCAGGACTAGAAGGGTTTGAGCAGTTCTTC. It specifies CASSSGLEGFEQFF.

This clonotype was picked up many times. CDR3 sequence reads: CASSFGQGVDEQYV. In DNA, the CDR3 is TGTGCCAGCAGCTTCGGACAGGGGGTCGACGAGCAGTACGTC. The V gene is TRBV5-5, the J gene TRBJ2-7; 10 nucleotides line up with TRBD1. Germline CDR1 reads SGHKS; CDR2 reads YYEKEE (reference sequence). The CDR3 runs to 14 residues. Unmatched junction bases numbered 4, after V lost 2 bases and J lost 5 bases.

The rearrangement uses TRBV7-8 and TRBJ2-7; the D gene is possibly TRBD1 (6 bases). CDR3 length: 16 residues. The germline V gene encodes CDR1 SGHVS and CDR2 FQNEAQ. Trimming removed 8 bases at V and 2 bases at J, with 22 bases between. CDR3 amino acids: CASLGGQSDSTYEQYF. The CDR3 region has the DNA TGTGCCAGCCTAGGGGGTCAATCGGACAGTACCTACGAGCAGTACTTC. Supplemented by reference TRBV7-8 and TRBJ2-7, the full variable domain reads GAGVSQSPRYKVAKRGQDVALRCDPISGHVSLFWYQQALGQGPEFLTYFQNEAQLDKSGLPSDRFFAERPEGSVSTLKIQRTQQEDSAVYLCASLGGQSDSTYEQYFGPGTRLTVT.